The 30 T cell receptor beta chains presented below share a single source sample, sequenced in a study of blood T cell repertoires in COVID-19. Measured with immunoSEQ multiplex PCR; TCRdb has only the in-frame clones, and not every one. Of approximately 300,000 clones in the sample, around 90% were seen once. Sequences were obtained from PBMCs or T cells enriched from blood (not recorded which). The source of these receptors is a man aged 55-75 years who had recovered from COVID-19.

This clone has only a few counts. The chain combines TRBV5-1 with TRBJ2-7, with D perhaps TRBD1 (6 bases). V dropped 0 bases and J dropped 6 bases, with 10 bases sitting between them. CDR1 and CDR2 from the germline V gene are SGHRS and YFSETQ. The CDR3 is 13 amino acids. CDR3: CASSLDRASEQYF. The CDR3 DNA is TGCGCCAGCAGCTTGGACAGGGCTAGCGAGCAGTACTTC.

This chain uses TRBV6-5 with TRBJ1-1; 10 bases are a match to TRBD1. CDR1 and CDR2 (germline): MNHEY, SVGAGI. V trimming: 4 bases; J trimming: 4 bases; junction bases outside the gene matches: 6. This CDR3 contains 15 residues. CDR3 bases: TGTGCCAGCAGTTTAACCGGGACAGGGGCCACTGAAGCTTTCTTT. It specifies CASSLTGTGATEAFF.

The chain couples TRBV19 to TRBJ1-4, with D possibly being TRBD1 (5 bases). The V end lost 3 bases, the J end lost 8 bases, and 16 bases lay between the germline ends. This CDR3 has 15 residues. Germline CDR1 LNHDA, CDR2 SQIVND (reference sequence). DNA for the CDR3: TGTGCCAGTAGTATTCCGGGGGTATCGGCGGAAAAACTGTTTTTT. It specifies CASSIPGVSAEKLFF. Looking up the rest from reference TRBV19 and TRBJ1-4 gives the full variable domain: DGGITQSPKYLFRKEGQNVTLSCEQNLNHDAMYWYRQDPGQGLRLIYYSQIVNDFQKGDIAEGYSVSREKKESFPLTVTSAQKNPTAFYLCASSIPGVSAEKLFFGSGTQLSVL.

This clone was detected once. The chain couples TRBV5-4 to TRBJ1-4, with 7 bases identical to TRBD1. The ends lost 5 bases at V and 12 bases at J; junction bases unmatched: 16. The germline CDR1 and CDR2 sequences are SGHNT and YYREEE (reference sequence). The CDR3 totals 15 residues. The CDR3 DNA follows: TGTGCCAGCAGTCAACCGGACAGGTCAGGCGGGGAACTGTTTTTT. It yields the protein CASSQPDRSGGELFF.

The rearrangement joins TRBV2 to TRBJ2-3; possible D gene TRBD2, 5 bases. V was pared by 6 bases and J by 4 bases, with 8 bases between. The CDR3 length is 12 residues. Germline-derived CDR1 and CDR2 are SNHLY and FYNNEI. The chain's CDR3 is CASRERADTQYF. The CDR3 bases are TGTGCCAGCAGGGAGAGGGCAGATACGCAGTATTTT.

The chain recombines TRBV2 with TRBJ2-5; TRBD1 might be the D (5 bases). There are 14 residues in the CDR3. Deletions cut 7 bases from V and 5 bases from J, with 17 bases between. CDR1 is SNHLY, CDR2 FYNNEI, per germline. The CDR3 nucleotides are TGTGCCAGCAACCTCCTGGACGCAGGGGAGACCCAGTACTTC. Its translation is CASNLLDAGETQYF. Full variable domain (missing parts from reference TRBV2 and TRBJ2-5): EPEVTQTPSHQVTQMGQEVILRCVPISNHLYFYWYRQILGQKVEFLVSFYNNEISEKSEIFDDQFSVERPDGSNFTLKIRSTKLEDSAMYFCASNLLDAGETQYFGPGTRLLVL.

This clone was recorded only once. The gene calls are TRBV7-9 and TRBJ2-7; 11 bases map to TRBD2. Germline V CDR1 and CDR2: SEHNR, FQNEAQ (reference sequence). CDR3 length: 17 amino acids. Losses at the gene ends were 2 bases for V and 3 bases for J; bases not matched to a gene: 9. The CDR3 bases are TGTGCCAGCAGCTTATTATCTAGCGGGAGGATGGGCTACGAGCAGTACTTC. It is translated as CASSLLSSGRMGYEQYF.

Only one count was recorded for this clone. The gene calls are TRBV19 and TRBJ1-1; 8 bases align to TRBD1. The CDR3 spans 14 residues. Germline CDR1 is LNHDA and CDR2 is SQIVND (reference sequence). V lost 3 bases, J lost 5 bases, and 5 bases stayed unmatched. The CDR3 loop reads CASSIPDRVTEAFF. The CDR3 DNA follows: TGTGCCAGTAGTATTCCGGACAGGGTAACTGAAGCTTTCTTT.

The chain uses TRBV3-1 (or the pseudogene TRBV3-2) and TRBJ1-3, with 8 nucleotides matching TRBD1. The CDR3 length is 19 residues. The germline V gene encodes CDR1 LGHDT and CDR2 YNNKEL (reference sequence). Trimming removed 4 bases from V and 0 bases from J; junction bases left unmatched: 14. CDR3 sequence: CASSRGALDRATSGNTIYF. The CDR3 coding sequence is TGTGCCAGCAGCCGGGGGGCTCTGGACAGGGCAACCTCTGGAAACACCATATATTTT.

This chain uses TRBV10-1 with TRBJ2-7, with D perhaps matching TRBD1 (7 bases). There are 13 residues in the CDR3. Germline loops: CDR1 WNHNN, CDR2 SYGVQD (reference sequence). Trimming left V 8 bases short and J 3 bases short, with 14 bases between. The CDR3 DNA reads TGCGCCAGCGGAGGGACAGTGGGCTACGAGCAGTACTTC. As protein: CASGGTVGYEQYF.

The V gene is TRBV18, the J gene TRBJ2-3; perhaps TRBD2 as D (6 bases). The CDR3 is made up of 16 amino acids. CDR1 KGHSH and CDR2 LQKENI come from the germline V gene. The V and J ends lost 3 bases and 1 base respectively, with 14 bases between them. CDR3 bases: TGTGCCAGCTCACCCGAGTTACAGCGGGGCACAGATACGCAGTATTTT. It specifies CASSPELQRGTDTQYF.

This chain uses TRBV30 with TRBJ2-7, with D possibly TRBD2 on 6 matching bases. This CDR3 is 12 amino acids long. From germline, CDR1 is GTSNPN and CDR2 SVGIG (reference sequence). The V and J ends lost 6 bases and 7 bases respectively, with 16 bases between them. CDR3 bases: TGTGCCTGCCGGGCGGCTAGCGTAGAGCAGTACTTC. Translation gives CACRAASVEQYF.

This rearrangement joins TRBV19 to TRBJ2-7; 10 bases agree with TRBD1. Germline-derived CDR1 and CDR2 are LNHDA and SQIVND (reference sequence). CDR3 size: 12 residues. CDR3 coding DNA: TGTGCGTCCGGGACAGGGGTTGACGAGCAGTACTTC. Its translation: CASGTGVDEQYF.

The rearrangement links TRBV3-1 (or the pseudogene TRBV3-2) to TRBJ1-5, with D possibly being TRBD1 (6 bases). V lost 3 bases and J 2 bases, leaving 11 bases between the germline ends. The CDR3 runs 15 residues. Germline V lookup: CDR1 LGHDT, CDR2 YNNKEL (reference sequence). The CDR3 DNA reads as TGTGCCAGCAGCCACCAGGGGAGGGGCAATCAGCCCCAGCATTTT. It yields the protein CASSHQGRGNQPQHF.

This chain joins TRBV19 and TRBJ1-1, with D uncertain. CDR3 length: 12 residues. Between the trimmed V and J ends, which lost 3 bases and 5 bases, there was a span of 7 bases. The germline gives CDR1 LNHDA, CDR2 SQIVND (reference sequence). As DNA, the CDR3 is TGTGCCAGTAGTATCGGGAGGACTGAAGCTTTCTTT. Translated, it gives CASSIGRTEAFF.

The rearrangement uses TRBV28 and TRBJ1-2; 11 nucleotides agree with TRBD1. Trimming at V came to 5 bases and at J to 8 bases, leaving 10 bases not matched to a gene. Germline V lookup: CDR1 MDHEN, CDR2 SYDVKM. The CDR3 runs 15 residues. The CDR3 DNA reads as TGTGCCAGCAGTCAGCCGGGGACAGGGGGTTGGGGCTACACCTTC. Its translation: CASSQPGTGGWGYTF.

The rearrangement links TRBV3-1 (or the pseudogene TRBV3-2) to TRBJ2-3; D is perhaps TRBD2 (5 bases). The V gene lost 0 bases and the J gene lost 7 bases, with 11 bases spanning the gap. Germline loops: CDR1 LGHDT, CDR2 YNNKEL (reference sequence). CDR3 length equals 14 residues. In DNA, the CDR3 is TGTGCCAGCAGCCAAGAACCCGGGAAGAATACGCAGTATTTT. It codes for CASSQEPGKNTQYF.

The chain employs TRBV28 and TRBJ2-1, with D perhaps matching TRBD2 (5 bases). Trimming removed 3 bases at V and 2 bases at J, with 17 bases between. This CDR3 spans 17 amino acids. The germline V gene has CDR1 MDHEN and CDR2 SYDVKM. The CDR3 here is CASSLGGPLATYNEQFF. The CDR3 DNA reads TGTGCCAGCAGTTTGGGTGGACCGCTAGCAACCTACAATGAGCAGTTCTTC.

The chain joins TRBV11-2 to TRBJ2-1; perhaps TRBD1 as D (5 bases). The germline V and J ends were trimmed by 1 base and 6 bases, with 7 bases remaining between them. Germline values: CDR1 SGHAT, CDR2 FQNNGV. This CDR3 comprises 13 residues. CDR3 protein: CASSLAQGNEQFF. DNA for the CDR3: TGTGCCAGCAGCTTAGCTCAGGGCAATGAGCAGTTCTTC.

The CDR3 DNA reads as TGTGCCAGCAGCTTGCCGCAGGGGTGGGCTGAAAAACTGTTTTTT. Amino acids: CASSLPQGWAEKLFF. V gene TRBV5-5 combines with J gene TRBJ1-4; D is perhaps TRBD1 (6 bases). This CDR3 is built from 15 residues. CDR1 and CDR2 (germline): SGHKS, YYEKEE (reference sequence). V was shortened by 1 base and J by 7 bases, with 14 bases between the two germline ends.

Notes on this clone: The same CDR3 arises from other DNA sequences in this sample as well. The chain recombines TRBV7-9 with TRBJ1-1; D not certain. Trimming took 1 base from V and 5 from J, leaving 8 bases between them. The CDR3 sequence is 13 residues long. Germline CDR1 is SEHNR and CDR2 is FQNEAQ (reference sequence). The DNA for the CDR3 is TGTGCCAGCAGCTTAGAAGGCGGGACTGAAGCTTTCTTT. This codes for CASSLEGGTEAFF.

The CDR3 is CASSMTGTNEKLFF. CDR3 DNA sequence: TGTGCCAGCAGCATGACAGGGACTAATGAAAAACTGTTTTTT. V gene TRBV5-5 combines with J gene TRBJ1-4; 7 nucleotides align to TRBD1. V lost 4 bases and J lost 2; bases outside the gene matches: 2. This CDR3 comprises 14 residues. Germline CDR1 is SGHKS and CDR2 is YYEKEE (reference sequence).

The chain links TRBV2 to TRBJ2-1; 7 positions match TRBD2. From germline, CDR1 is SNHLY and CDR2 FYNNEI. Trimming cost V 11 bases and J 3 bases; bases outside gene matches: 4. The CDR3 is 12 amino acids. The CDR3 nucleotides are TGTGCCGGGGGACTAAACTACAATGAGCAGTTCTTC. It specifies CAGGLNYNEQFF.

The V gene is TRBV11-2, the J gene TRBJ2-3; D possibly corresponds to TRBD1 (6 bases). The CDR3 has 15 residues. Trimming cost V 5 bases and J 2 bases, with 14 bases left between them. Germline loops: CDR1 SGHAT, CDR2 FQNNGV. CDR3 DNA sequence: TGTGCCAGCAGCCCGAAGGGGGACCCCACAGATACGCAGTATTTT. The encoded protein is CASSPKGDPTDTQYF.

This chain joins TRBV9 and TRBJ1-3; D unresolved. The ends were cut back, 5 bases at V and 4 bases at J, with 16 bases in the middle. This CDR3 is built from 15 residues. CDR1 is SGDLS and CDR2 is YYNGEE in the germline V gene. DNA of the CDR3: TGTGCCAGCAGTCTTGGGAGGCAGACAGGAAACACCATATATTTT. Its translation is CASSLGRQTGNTIYF.

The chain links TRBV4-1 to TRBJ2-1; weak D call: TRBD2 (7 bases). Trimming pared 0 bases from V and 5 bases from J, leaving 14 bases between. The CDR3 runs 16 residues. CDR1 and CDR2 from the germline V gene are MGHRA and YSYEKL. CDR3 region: CASSQEGGEGNNEQFF. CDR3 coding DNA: TGCGCCAGCAGCCAAGAAGGGGGGGAGGGAAACAATGAGCAGTTCTTC.

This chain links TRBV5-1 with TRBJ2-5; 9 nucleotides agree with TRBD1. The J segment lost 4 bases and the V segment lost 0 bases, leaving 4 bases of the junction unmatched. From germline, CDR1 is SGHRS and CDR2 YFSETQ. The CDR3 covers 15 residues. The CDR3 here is CASSLGDRAGETQYF. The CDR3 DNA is TGCGCCAGCAGCTTGGGGGACAGGGCTGGAGAGACCCAGTACTTC. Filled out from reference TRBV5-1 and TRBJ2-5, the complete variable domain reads KAGVTQTPRYLIKTRGQQVTLSCSPISGHRSVSWYQQTPGQGLQFLFEYFSETQRNKGNFPGRFSGRQFSNSRSEMNVSTLELGDSALYLCASSLGDRAGETQYFGPGTRLLVL.

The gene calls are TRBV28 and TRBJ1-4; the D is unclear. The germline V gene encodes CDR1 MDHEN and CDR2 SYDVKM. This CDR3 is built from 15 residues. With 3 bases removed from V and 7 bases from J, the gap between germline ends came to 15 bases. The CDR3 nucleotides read TGTGCCAGCAGTTTTCGGCCCCCGGAGTCTGAAAAACTGTTTTTT. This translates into CASSFRPPESEKLFF.

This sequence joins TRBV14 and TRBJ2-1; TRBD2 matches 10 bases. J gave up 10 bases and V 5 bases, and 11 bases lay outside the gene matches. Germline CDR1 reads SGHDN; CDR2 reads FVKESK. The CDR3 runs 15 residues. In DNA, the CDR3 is TGTGCCAGCAGCTCGTCCCTAGCGGGAGTGAGAGAGCAGTTCTTC. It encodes CASSSSLAGVREQFF.

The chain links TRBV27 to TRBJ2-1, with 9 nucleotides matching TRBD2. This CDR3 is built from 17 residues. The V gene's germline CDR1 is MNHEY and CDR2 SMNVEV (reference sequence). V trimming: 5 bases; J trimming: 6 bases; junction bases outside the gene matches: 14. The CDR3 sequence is CASSIETSGGWANEQFF. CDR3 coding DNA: TGTGCCAGCAGTATTGAGACTAGCGGAGGGTGGGCCAATGAGCAGTTCTTC.